These T cell receptor beta chains were read from a single sample in a study of patients and donors after allogeneic stem cell transplantation. TCRdb itself ran the RT-PCR reads through MiXCR, one entry per CDR3 protein. The sample lists about 160,000 distinct CDR3 sequences; approximately 24% were seen once. The material sequenced was blood, either unsorted or a sorted T cell fraction (not recorded which). These receptors were taken from a human donor who was either an allogeneic HSCT recipient or a stem cell or donor lymphocyte infusion donor (not recorded which). It is not recorded whose cells these are; they may come from a transplant donor. Both conserved end residues are part of each CDR3. The D gene is left open where the match is weak. Clone size, where shown, is once, few, many, or a class for clones that have expanded.

J gene	D gene	clone size	V gene	CDR3 DNA	CDR3 protein
TRBJ2-4	.	.	TRBV5-1	TGCGCCAGCAGCTTGGAAGGGACCAAAAACATTCAGTACTTC	CASSLEGTKNIQYF
TRBJ2-7	.	.	TRBV29-1	TGCAGCGTTGACCGGGGCCACGAGCAGTACTTC	CSVDRGHEQYF
TRBJ2-7	.	few	TRBV29-1	TGCAGCGTTGAAGATAGGGGCAGAAACTACGAGCAGTACTTC	CSVEDRGRNYEQYF
TRBJ1-4	.	few	TRBV6-6	TGTGCCAGCAGTTACGTTCCAGGGACCACAACTAATGAAAAACTGTTTTTT	CASSYVPGTTTNEKLFF
TRBJ1-3	.	few	TRBV4-1	TGCGCCAGCAAGAAATCAGGGCTCCCTGGAAACACCATATATTTT	CASKKSGLPGNTIYF
TRBJ1-5	.	.	TRBV6-6	TGTGCCAGCAGTTATATCACTCAGCCCCAGCATTTT	CASSYITQPQHF
TRBJ2-3	.	.	TRBV10-2	TGCGCCAGCAGTGAGTCTGCGGCAGCAGTCACAGATACGCAGTATTTT	CASSESAAAVTDTQYF
TRBJ1-1	.	few	TRBV5-1	TGCGCCAGCAGCCCGCGTGGGGCCGACACTGAAGCTTTCTTT	CASSPRGADTEAFF
TRBJ1-2	.	few	TRBV28	TGTGCCAGCAGTTTATCCGACTATGGCTACACCTTC	CASSLSDYGYTF
TRBJ2-5	TRBD2	.	TRBV10-3	TGTGCCATCAGTGGGACTAGCGGCCGACAAGAGACCCAGTACTTC	CAISGTSGRQETQYF
TRBJ1-6	.	few	TRBV9	TGTGCCAGCAGCGCCACTGGGGGGCTCCGCTATAATTCACCCCTCCACTTT	CASSATGGLRYNSPLHF
TRBJ1-5	TRBD1	.	TRBV4-3	TGCGCCAGCAGCCAAGTCACAGGGGGCATTCAGCCCCAGCATTTT	CASSQVTGGIQPQHF
TRBJ1-1	TRBD1	.	TRBV4-1	TGCGCCAGCAGCCCCTACCGACCGGGACAGGGGGCTGCCACTGAAGCTTTCTTT	CASSPYRPGQGAATEAFF
TRBJ1-1	.	few	TRBV4-3	TGCGCCAGCAGCCTTGAGGACGACACTGAAGCTTTCTTT	CASSLEDDTEAFF
TRBJ2-1	TRBD2	few	TRBV3-1	TGTGCCAGCAGCCAAGCGGGAGGGCCGGGTAATGAGCAGTTCTTC	CASSQAGGPGNEQFF
TRBJ2-2	.	few	TRBV7-3	TGTGCCAGCAGCTTAAGCGGTGTTGTCGGGGAGCTGTTTTTT	CASSLSGVVGELFF
TRBJ2-3	.	few	TRBV12-3/TRBV12-4	TGTGCCAGCAGTTTTGCGGGATACACAGATACGCAGTATTTT	CASSFAGYTDTQYF
TRBJ1-3	.	few	TRBV5-1	TGCGCCAGCAGCTTGGCAGGGTTCGGAAACACCATATATTTT	CASSLAGFGNTIYF
TRBJ2-7	TRBD2	.	TRBV29-1	TGCAGCGTTGAAGGGGGTAGCGGGAGGAGGGACTCCTACGAGCAGTACTTC	CSVEGGSGRRDSYEQYF
TRBJ2-7	.	.	TRBV6-5	TGTGCCAGCAGTTACTCGGGAGCCTACGAGCAGTACTTC	CASSYSGAYEQYF
TRBJ2-5	.	few	TRBV15	TGTGCCACCAGCAGAGATATAGGCAGTATCATACAAGAGACCCAGTACTTC	CATSRDIGSIIQETQYF
TRBJ2-5	.	.	TRBV7-2	TGTGCCAGCAGTCTCACCGTGCAAGAGACCCAGTACTTC	CASSLTVQETQYF
TRBJ1-2	.	few	TRBV12-3/TRBV12-4	TGTGCCAGCAGCCCTCAGCAGAACTATGGCTACACCTTC	CASSPQQNYGYTF
TRBJ2-1	TRBD2	.	TRBV12-3/TRBV12-4	TGTGCCAGCAGTTCTAGCGGGGGCTCCTACAATGAGCAGTTCTTC	CASSSSGGSYNEQFF
TRBJ1-2	.	.	TRBV14	TGTGCCAGCAGCCAAGTTTTCCAGGAGTACTCTAACTATGGCTACACCTTC	CASSQVFQEYSNYGYTF
TRBJ1-6	.	few	TRBV27	TGTGCCAGCACTGGGGACGTCCGGGGGAATTCACCCCTCCACTTT	CASTGDVRGNSPLHF
TRBJ2-3	.	.	TRBV4-1	TGCGCCAGCAGCCAAGATCGGAGAACAGATACGCAGTATTTT	CASSQDRRTDTQYF
TRBJ2-1	.	.	TRBV12-3/TRBV12-4	TGTGCCAGCAGTTTCTTGGGGGGCTCCTACAATGAGCAGTTCTTC	CASSFLGGSYNEQFF
TRBJ1-2	.	.	TRBV5-4	TGTGCCAGCAGCTTGGTGCAGGCGTATGGCTACACCTTC	CASSLVQAYGYTF
TRBJ1-1	.	.	TRBV12-3/TRBV12-4	TGTGCCAGCAGTTTAGCAACGATTGAAGCTTTCTTT	CASSLATIEAFF
TRBJ2-7	.	few	TRBV5-1	TGCGCCAGCAGCTTGGGCAGGGGCCATGAACTCTACGAGCAGTACTTC	CASSLGRGHELYEQYF
TRBJ2-7	.	.	TRBV19	TGTGCCAGTAGTATGGTTCCATCCTGGAGCTCCTACGAGCAGTACTTC	CASSMVPSWSSYEQYF
TRBJ1-1	.	.	TRBV10-3	TGTGCCATCAGTCCCCGGGCCTTCGACCAGCTAAACACTGAAGCTTTCTTT	CAISPRAFDQLNTEAFF